This T cell receptor (beta chain) derives from a study of blood T cell repertoires in COVID-19. About the study: T cells, B-cell-depleted T cells, or PBMCs provided the cDNA or gDNA that served as material.

Profiling relied on immunoSEQ multiplex PCR, and the TCRdb table lists in-frame clones only, not all of them. The sample includes around 200,000 clones, around 86% seen only once; the top ten take less than 3%. Trimming removed 3 bases from V and 6 bases from J; junction bases left unmatched: 2. CDR1 is SGHRS and CDR2 is YFSETQ in the germline V gene. The CDR3 loop spans 13 amino acids. The origin of this receptor is a man between 35 and 55 years old with active or convalescent COVID-19. The sample was peripheral blood. This rearrangement joins TRBV5-1 to TRBJ1-1; TRBD1 aligns across 10 bases. The CDR3, as DNA: TGCGCCAGCAGCTGGACAGGGGGTGCTGAAGCTTTCTTT. Translating gives CASSWTGGAEAFF.